These 27 T cell receptor beta chains share one sample of origin, sequenced in a study of cytomegalovirus exposure and HLA in healthy donors. This PCR relied on a set of 60 Vbeta primers and 13 Jbeta primers. Method: immunoSEQ multiplex PCR; TCRdb's copy keeps in-frame clones and lacks some. The ten top clones account for 0.65% to 0.9%, within a sample of 150,000 to 200,000 clones. The sequencing input was PBMCs. These receptors were taken from a woman aged 18-29 years in good health and CMV-seropositive.

V is TRBV9 and J is TRBJ1-4; D might be TRBD1 (6 bases). Per the germline V gene, CDR1 is SGDLS and CDR2 is YYNGEE. This CDR3 spans 14 amino acids. Trimming pared 4 bases from V and 8 bases from J, leaving 15 bases between. The CDR3 sequence is CASSTQGPREKLFF. CDR3 coding DNA: TGTGCCAGCAGCACCCAGGGGCCTCGGGAAAAACTGTTTTTT.

J is TRBJ1-5 and V is TRBV5-1; D uncertain. Germline CDR1 reads SGHRS; CDR2 reads YFSETQ. V gave up 0 bases and J gave up 0 bases, with 7 bases separating them. This CDR3 is 15 amino acids long. CDR3 DNA: TGCGCCAGCAGCTTGGACAGAAATAGCAATCAGCCCCAGCATTTT. Residues: CASSLDRNSNQPQHF.

The chain employs TRBV4-1 and TRBJ1-6; TRBD1 matches at 9 bases. The CDR3 extends over 19 amino acids. Germline assignment: CDR1 MGHRA and CDR2 YSYEKL. The V segment lost 0 bases and the J segment 7 bases; nucleotides outside the gene matches: 13. CDR3 in amino acids: CASSQDRKQGAGLNSPLHF. The DNA for the CDR3 is TGCGCCAGCAGCCAAGACAGAAAACAGGGGGCAGGTTTGAATTCACCCCTCCACTTT.

For this clone: Germline and junction disagree at one end, which may indicate a read error. The genes are TRBV5-4 and TRBJ2-5; 7 nucleotides match TRBD2. The CDR3 covers 12 residues. CDR1 SGHNT and CDR2 YYREEE come from the germline V gene (reference sequence). CDR3 DNA sequence: TGTGCCAGCAGCACCCGGACTAGTCGTCTCCACTTC. Protein product: CASSTRTSRLHF.

The CDR3 is CASSRGGGWNEQFF. In DNA form, the CDR3 reads TGTGCCAGCAGTAGGGGCGGGGGGTGGAATGAGCAGTTCTTC. The chain uses TRBV25-1 and TRBJ2-1; 8 bases fit TRBD2. The CDR3 has 14 residues. Unmatched junction bases numbered 7, after V lost 5 bases and J lost 7 bases. The germline V gene has CDR1 MGHDK and CDR2 SYGVNS.

The CDR3 sequence: CASSEGQANQPQHF. The CDR3 DNA sequence: TGTGCCAGCTCAGAGGGACAGGCCAATCAGCCCCAGCATTTT. The chain links TRBV18 to TRBJ1-5, with TRBD1 matching 8 bases. The CDR3 consists of 14 residues. The ends lost 5 bases at V and 3 bases at J; junction bases unmatched: 3. The germline gives CDR1 KGHSH, CDR2 LQKENI.

V usage is TRBV2 and J usage is TRBJ2-7; TRBD2 matches at 11 bases. V dropped 5 bases and J dropped 2; count of bases not matched to a gene: 5. Germline V gene lookup returns CDR1 SNHLY and CDR2 FYNNEI. This CDR3 has 15 amino acids. Here the CDR3 reads CASSLTSGETYEQYF. CDR3 in DNA: TGTGCCAGCAGTCTGACTAGCGGGGAAACCTACGAGCAGTACTTC.

The chain recombines TRBV5-1 with TRBJ2-2; 7 bases agree with TRBD1. CDR3 length equals 16 residues. The V segment lost 4 bases and the J segment 1 base; nucleotides outside the gene matches: 7. Germline CDR1 and CDR2: SGHRS and YFSETQ. The CDR3 sequence: CASSRKGTENTGELFF. The CDR3 region has the DNA TGCGCCAGCAGCCGGAAGGGGACAGAGAACACCGGGGAGCTGTTTTTT.

J is TRBJ1-1 and V is TRBV5-8; D not resolved. The CDR3 length is 14 residues. V was pared by 4 bases and J by 1 base, with 11 bases between. Germline lookup yields CDR1 SGHTS and CDR2 YDEGEE. CDR3 region: CASSLGLGNTEAFF. The CDR3 DNA sequence: TGTGCCAGCAGCCTCGGACTAGGGAACACTGAAGCTTTCTTT. Full variable domain (missing parts from reference TRBV5-8 and TRBJ1-1): EAGVTQSPTHLIKTRGQQATLRCSPISGHTSVYWYQQALGLGLQFLLWYDEGEERNRGNFPPRFSGRQFPNYSSELNVNALELEDSALYLCASSLGLGNTEAFFGQGTRLTVV.

The chain couples TRBV11-2 to TRBJ1-3; 8 bases map to TRBD1. The CDR3 sequence is 17 residues long. The V segment lost 1 base and the J segment 1 base; nucleotides outside the gene matches: 6. Germline CDR1 reads SGHAT; CDR2 reads FQNNGV. The chain's CDR3 is CASSLVGRGLSGNTIYF. DNA of the CDR3: TGTGCCAGCAGCTTAGTAGGCAGGGGGCTATCTGGAAACACCATATATTTT.

CDR3: CASSQDSRGSQPQHF. The CDR3 nucleotides read TGCGCCAGCAGCCAAGATAGCAGGGGGAGTCAGCCCCAGCATTTT. The chain carries TRBV4-3 and TRBJ1-5; the match to TRBD1 covers 7 bases. Germline lookup yields CDR1 LGHNA and CDR2 YSLEER. The CDR3 is 15 amino acids. The ends lost 0 bases at V and 6 bases at J; junction bases unmatched: 5.

The CDR3 spells CATREWGLSSYEQYF. Here the CDR3 DNA reads TGTGCCACCCGAGAATGGGGCCTCAGCTCCTACGAGCAGTACTTC. The chain is built from TRBV27 and TRBJ2-7, with D perhaps matching TRBD1 (5 bases). Looked up from germline, CDR1 is MNHEY and CDR2 is SMNVEV (reference sequence). The CDR3 has 15 residues. The germline V and J ends were trimmed by 10 bases and 0 bases, with 19 bases remaining between them.

CDR3 DNA sequence: TGTGCCAGCAGCCTCACCGGACTAGCGGGGGGGCCCGAGTATTTT. This gives the protein CASSLTGLAGGPEYF. This rearrangement joins TRBV7-3 to TRBJ2-3; 15 nucleotides line up with TRBD2. Germline CDR1 reads SGHTA; CDR2 reads FQGTGA. The trim removed 5 bases at V and 13 bases at J, leaving 10 bases unmatched. This CDR3 has 15 residues.

The chain joins TRBV7-3 to TRBJ2-6; 7 bases match TRBD1. J lost 3 bases, V lost 3 bases, and 5 bases had no gene match. The CDR3 is 16 amino acids. Per the germline V gene, CDR1 is SGHTA and CDR2 is FQGTGA. The CDR3 bases are TGTGCCAGCAGCTTGACAGGGTTTAGTGGGGCCAACGTCCTGACTTTC. Amino acids: CASSLTGFSGANVLTF.

This sequence joins TRBV4-2 and TRBJ2-1; 8 nucleotides line up with TRBD2. V trimming: 0 bases; J trimming: 7 bases; junction bases outside the gene matches: 8. Per germline, CDR1 LGHNA and CDR2 YNFKEQ. The CDR3 runs to 16 residues. The CDR3 spells CASSQDQAGGGNEQFF. The CDR3 nucleotides read TGTGCCAGCAGCCAAGATCAGGCGGGGGGTGGTAATGAGCAGTTCTTC.

CDR3 nucleotides: TGTGCCAGCAGCTCCCGGGACAGGGGCACAGATACGCAGTATTTT. Residues: CASSSRDRGTDTQYF. This chain uses TRBV7-6 with TRBJ2-3; 9 bases fit TRBD1. The J segment lost 1 base and the V segment lost 4 bases, leaving 3 bases of the junction unmatched. The germline V gene encodes CDR1 SGHVS and CDR2 FNYEAQ. The CDR3 sequence is 15 residues long.

The chain joins TRBV19 to TRBJ1-1; D uncertain. Trimming pared 3 bases from V and 1 base from J, leaving 9 bases between. The CDR3 is 14 amino acids. Germline loops: CDR1 LNHDA, CDR2 SQIVND (reference sequence). CDR3 in amino acids: CASSIARGNTEAFF. CDR3 in DNA: TGTGCCAGTAGTATCGCGCGGGGGAACACTGAAGCTTTCTTT. Supplemented by reference TRBV19 and TRBJ1-1, the full variable domain reads DGGITQSPKYLFRKEGQNVTLSCEQNLNHDAMYWYRQDPGQGLRLIYYSQIVNDFQKGDIAEGYSVSREKKESFPLTVTSAQKNPTAFYLCASSIARGNTEAFFGQGTRLTVV.

The chain links TRBV29-1 to TRBJ2-6; a possible D gene is TRBD1 (7 bases). The CDR3 is 14 amino acids. V dropped 6 bases and J dropped 4 bases, with 13 bases sitting between them. Per germline, CDR1 SQVTM and CDR2 ANQGSEA. DNA for the CDR3: TGCAGCGTAGCAGGGGGAGGAGGGGCCAACGTCCTGACTTTC. This gives the protein CSVAGGGGANVLTF.

The chain has TRBV7-2 and TRBJ1-2, with D perhaps matching TRBD1 (5 bases). V lost 5 bases and J 8 bases, leaving 12 bases between the germline ends. Germline V gives CDR1 SGHTA, CDR2 FQGNSA. The CDR3 loop spans 12 amino acids. This CDR3 reads CASSRDSHGYTF. In nucleotides, the CDR3 is TGTGCCAGCAGCCGAGACAGTCACGGCTACACCTTC. Together with reference TRBV7-2 and TRBJ1-2, the CDR3 gives the full variable domain: GAGVSQSPSNKVTEKGKDVELRCDPISGHTALYWYRQSLGQGLEFLIYFQGNSAPDKSGLPSDRFSAERTGGSVSTLTIQRTQQEDSAVYLCASSRDSHGYTFGSGTRLTVV.

The chain couples TRBV7-6 to TRBJ2-1; 7 bases align to TRBD1. V dropped 4 bases and J dropped 8; count of bases not matched to a gene: 2. The length of the CDR3 is 12 residues. CDR1 SGHVS and CDR2 FNYEAQ come from the germline V gene. The DNA of the CDR3 is TGTGCCAGCAGCTCCCAGGGGGATGAGCAGTTCTTC. This codes for CASSSQGDEQFF.

The genes are TRBV4-2 and TRBJ1-2; D call uncertain. The CDR3 contains 14 residues. Trimming pared 1 base from V and 8 bases from J, leaving 14 bases between. Germline V gives CDR1 LGHNA, CDR2 YNFKEQ. CDR3 bases: TGTGCCAGCAGCCAAGGTGGCACCGGGGAGGGCTACACCTTC. The encoded protein is CASSQGGTGEGYTF.

This sequence joins TRBV19 and TRBJ1-2; D perhaps matches TRBD1 (6 bases). The CDR3 extends over 14 amino acids. The V gene lost 8 bases and the J gene lost 6 bases, with 19 bases spanning the gap. CDR1 LNHDA and CDR2 SQIVND come from the germline V gene (reference sequence). The DNA of the CDR3 is TGTGCCAGTGAAGTGGGGGGGGCCCCTGATGGCTACACCTTC. Its translation is CASEVGGAPDGYTF.

The chain carries TRBV11-3 and TRBJ2-1; D is uncertain. Per germline, CDR1 SGHNT and CDR2 YENEEA. Trimming took off 8 bases at V and 0 bases at J, with 8 bases between the two ends. This CDR3 region has 13 residues. The CDR3 region is CASSASSYNEQFF. The CDR3 region has the DNA TGTGCCAGCTCCGCGAGCTCCTACAATGAGCAGTTCTTC. The complete variable domain, with remaining parts taken from reference TRBV11-3 and TRBJ2-1, reads EAGVVQSPRYKIIEKKQPVAFWCNPISGHNTLYWYLQNLGQGPELLIRYENEEAVDDSQLPKDRFSAERLKGVDSTLKIQPAELGDSAVYLCASSASSYNEQFFGPGTRLTVL.

The J gene is TRBJ1-1, the V gene TRBV18; D is undetermined. Germline-derived CDR1 and CDR2 are KGHSH and LQKENI. The CDR3 sequence is 13 residues long. V gave up 6 bases and J gave up 0 bases, with 8 bases separating them. The CDR3 nucleotides read TGTGCCAGCTCTCCAGACATGAACACTGAAGCTTTCTTT. This translates into CASSPDMNTEAFF.

The CDR3 sequence: CASSLLGQGTNTEAFF. The CDR3 DNA sequence: TGTGCCAGCAGCTTGTTGGGACAGGGAACGAACACTGAAGCTTTCTTT. This chain connects TRBV5-4 to TRBJ1-1, with 9 bases identical to TRBD1. The CDR3 contains 16 residues. V shed 1 base, J shed 1 base, and the junction held 5 bases outside the gene matches. Germline lookup yields CDR1 SGHNT and CDR2 YYREEE (reference sequence). The variable domain in full, completed from reference TRBV5-4 and TRBJ1-1, reads ETGVTQSPTHLIKTRGQQVTLRCSSQSGHNTVSWYQQALGQGPQFIFQYYREEENGRGNFPPRFSGLQFPNYSSELNVNALELDDSALYLCASSLLGQGTNTEAFFGQGTRLTVV.

The genes are TRBV27 and TRBJ1-5; possibly TRBD1 for D (5 bases). The germline V gene has CDR1 MNHEY and CDR2 SMNVEV (reference sequence). There are 15 residues in the CDR3. Trimming stripped 5 bases from V and 6 bases from J, with 17 bases between. The CDR3 coding sequence is TGTGCCAGCAGTCCCTTAAGGGGATGGGGTCAGCCCCAGCATTTT. This encodes CASSPLRGWGQPQHF.

The chain uses TRBV7-2 and TRBJ2-5; a possible D gene is TRBD2 (7 bases). The CDR3 has 14 residues. CDR1 and CDR2 from the germline V gene are SGHTA and FQGNSA. V lost 7 bases and J 5 bases, leaving 17 bases between the germline ends. CDR3 nucleotides: TGTGCCAGCACCTTCCCGGGGGGCGGGGAGACCCAGTACTTC. Its translation is CASTFPGGGETQYF.